This entry lists 22 T cell receptor beta chains sequenced from one sample in a study of neurological immune-mediated disorders. TCRdb recomputed calls from the 5' RACE reads with MiXCR, one row per CDR3 protein. This sample carries approximately 50,000 distinct CDR3 sequences, about 5.8% of them seen once, and the ten largest clones take 1.4% to 1.5%. Sequencing was performed on CD4+ T cells from blood. The receptor source for this set is a woman aged 18-30 years with multiple sclerosis.

This clonotype was observed many times. V gene TRBV20-1 combines with J gene TRBJ2-1; D perhaps matches TRBD2 (6 bases). CDR3 size: 17 residues. Germline-derived CDR1 and CDR2 are DFQATT and SNEGSKA (reference sequence). The V and J ends lost 3 bases and 5 bases respectively, with 23 bases between them. The CDR3 DNA sequence: TGCAGTGCTAGTGCCCCCCTTTATGCGGGATTGGACAATGAGCAGTTCTTC. It yields the protein CSASAPLYAGLDNEQFF.

This clonotype was seen repeatedly, ten times or more. This chain connects TRBV10-3 to TRBJ2-1; 9 bases agree with TRBD1. CDR3 length equals 16 residues. Germline trimming cut 3 bases from V and 8 bases from J; bases unmatched to any gene: 11. Germline values: CDR1 ENHRY, CDR2 SYGVKD. The CDR3 reads CAISDPGTGKLDEQFF. Written as DNA, the CDR3 is TGTGCCATCAGTGACCCCGGGACAGGGAAGCTGGATGAGCAGTTCTTC.

This clonotype was detected ten times or more. The J gene is TRBJ1-3, the V gene TRBV5-1; weak D call: TRBD1 (5 bases). CDR1 and CDR2 (germline): SGHRS, YFSETQ. CDR3 length: 16 amino acids. V dropped 0 bases and J dropped 4 bases, with 14 bases sitting between them. CDR3 region: CASSLDGVQVGNTIYF. CDR3 bases: TGCGCCAGCAGCTTGGACGGGGTACAGGTCGGAAACACCATATATTTT.

This clonotype occurred many times. The chain has TRBV7-9 and TRBJ2-2, with D possibly being TRBD1 (5 bases). Looked up from germline, CDR1 is SEHNR and CDR2 is FQNEAQ (reference sequence). Trimming stripped 5 bases from V and 7 bases from J, with 8 bases between. The CDR3 is made up of 12 amino acids. This CDR3 reads CASSPDSGELFF. CDR3 nucleotide sequence: TGTGCCAGCAGCCCCGACAGCGGGGAGCTGTTTTTT.

The J gene is TRBJ2-7, the V gene TRBV15; D unclear. Germline V lookup: CDR1 LNHNV, CDR2 YYDKDF (reference sequence). V lost 1 base to trimming and J lost 2 bases, with 9 bases between them. This CDR3 contains 14 residues. This CDR3 is CATSRGTETYEQYF. CDR3 DNA: TGTGCCACCAGCAGAGGTACAGAGACCTACGAGCAGTACTTC.

This clonotype was counted many times. This chain links TRBV25-1 with TRBJ1-2; D ambiguous. V was clipped by 2 bases and J by 8 bases, with 15 bases between them. The V gene's germline CDR1 is MGHDK and CDR2 SYGVNS. This CDR3 comprises 14 residues. The CDR3 reads CASSETHLTPGYTF. The CDR3 region has the DNA TGTGCCAGCAGTGAAACCCACCTAACCCCGGGCTACACCTTC.

This clonotype was counted ten times or more. This chain connects TRBV20-1 to TRBJ2-2; 8 positions agree with TRBD1. Germline trimming cut 6 bases from V and 3 bases from J; bases unmatched to any gene: 6. Germline CDR1 DFQATT, CDR2 SNEGSKA (reference sequence). The CDR3 has 14 residues. CDR3 in amino acids: CSAQDRVHTGELFF. The CDR3 region has the DNA TGCAGTGCCCAGGACAGGGTTCACACCGGGGAGCTGTTTTTT.

This clonotype was observed at least ten times. The chain links TRBV10-3 to TRBJ1-1; D unresolved. There are 12 residues in the CDR3. Trimming left V 4 bases short and J 0 bases short, with 3 bases between. CDR1 and CDR2 from the germline V gene are ENHRY and SYGVKD. The DNA of the CDR3 is TGTGCCATCAGTGGGGTGAACACTGAAGCTTTCTTT. Protein product: CAISGVNTEAFF.

This clonotype was seen ten or more times. The CDR3 spells CSARRAGAYEQYV. Written as DNA, the CDR3 is TGCAGTGCTAGAAGAGCGGGGGCCTACGAGCAGTACGTC. The V gene is TRBV20-1, the J gene TRBJ2-7, with 8 bases matching TRBD2. V gave up 2 bases and J gave up 2 bases; unmatched junction bases: 2. Germline V lookup: CDR1 DFQATT, CDR2 SNEGSKA (reference sequence). This CDR3 is 13 amino acids long.

This clonotype came up many times. V usage is TRBV5-1 and J usage is TRBJ2-5; 8 bases are a match to TRBD2. Germline loops: CDR1 SGHRS, CDR2 YFSETQ. The CDR3 length is 19 residues. V shed 0 bases, J shed 0 bases, and the junction held 13 bases outside the gene matches. The CDR3 DNA sequence: TGCGCCAGCAGCTTGGTGAGAATAGCGGGGTCGGAGTACCAAGAGACCCAGTACTTC. The encoded protein is CASSLVRIAGSEYQETQYF. Using reference TRBV5-1 and TRBJ2-5 for the parts outside the CDR3, the full variable domain is KAGVTQTPRYLIKTRGQQVTLSCSPISGHRSVSWYQQTPGQGLQFLFEYFSETQRNKGNFPGRFSGRQFSNSRSEMNVSTLELGDSALYLCASSLVRIAGSEYQETQYFGPGTRLLVL.

This clonotype has ten or more counts. The gene calls are TRBV9 and TRBJ1-4; 7 nucleotides align to TRBD1. Trimming cost V 4 bases and J 4 bases; bases outside gene matches: 7. The CDR3 covers 15 residues. The V gene's germline CDR1 is SGDLS and CDR2 YYNGEE. This CDR3 reads CASSFQDRLNEKLFF. The CDR3 DNA reads TGTGCCAGCAGCTTCCAGGACAGGCTTAATGAAAAACTGTTTTTT.

Ten or more counts support this clonotype. The chain combines TRBV15 with TRBJ2-1; no firm D call. Trimming left V 0 bases short and J 5 bases short, with 17 bases between. CDR1 and CDR2 (germline): LNHNV, YYDKDF (reference sequence). The length of the CDR3 is 17 residues. CDR3 DNA: TGTGCCACCAGCAGAGATCTCTGGGATTCATCAAACAATGAGCAGTTCTTC. Residues: CATSRDLWDSSNNEQFF.

This clonotype was seen ten or more times. V usage is TRBV6-2 or TRBV6-3 and J usage is TRBJ2-1; no reliable D call. V was cut by 6 bases and J by 9 bases, with 12 bases left in between. The CDR3 length is 12 residues. Germline V CDR1 and CDR2: MNHEY, SVGEGT. The CDR3 protein is CASSSLVGEQFF. Here the CDR3 DNA reads TGTGCCAGCAGCTCTCTAGTAGGTGAGCAGTTCTTC.

This clonotype was counted many times. The rearrangement uses TRBV28 and TRBJ1-2; 9 bases are shared with TRBD1. The V segment lost 5 bases and the J segment 6 bases; nucleotides outside the gene matches: 10. This CDR3 has 15 amino acids. CDR1 MDHEN and CDR2 SYDVKM come from the germline V gene. The CDR3 is CASSQMGQGTNGYTF. Written as DNA, the CDR3 is TGTGCCAGCAGTCAGATGGGACAGGGCACTAATGGCTACACCTTC.

This clonotype has a count of ten or more. The chain carries TRBV10-3 and TRBJ1-2; D unclear. The CDR3 contains 12 residues. CDR1 and CDR2 from the germline V gene are ENHRY and SYGVKD. The germline V and J ends were trimmed by 3 bases and 2 bases, with 4 bases remaining between them. The CDR3 loop is CAISDRNYGYTF. The DNA for the CDR3 is TGTGCCATCAGTGACAGGAACTATGGCTACACCTTC.

This clonotype was seen at least ten times. This rearrangement joins TRBV20-1 to TRBJ2-2, with D tentatively TRBD2 (6 bases). The CDR3 length is 14 residues. Germline V gene lookup returns CDR1 DFQATT and CDR2 SNEGSKA (reference sequence). The V gene lost 0 bases and the J gene lost 7 bases, with 12 bases spanning the gap. Here the CDR3 DNA reads TGCAGTGCTAGAGACCGCGGGGCCAGCGGGGAGCTGTTTTTT. Translated: CSARDRGASGELFF.

This clonotype was seen at least ten times. The chain recombines TRBV5-4 with TRBJ1-1; D is uncertain. The CDR3 loop spans 14 amino acids. Germline V lookup: CDR1 SGHNT, CDR2 YYREEE (reference sequence). V was pared by 6 bases and J by 0 bases, with 12 bases between. The CDR3 DNA reads TGTGCCAGCACCTTCGGACGGATGAACACTGAAGCTTTCTTT. Translating it yields CASTFGRMNTEAFF.

This clonotype was observed many times. The chain employs TRBV20-1 and TRBJ2-5; D remains ambiguous. This CDR3 spans 11 amino acids. Germline V lookup: CDR1 DFQATT, CDR2 SNEGSKA (reference sequence). V shed 6 bases and J shed 4 bases, with 9 bases lying between them. CDR3 nucleotides: TGCAGTGCCGACGATGCAGAGACCCAGTACTTC. It specifies CSADDAETQYF.

This clonotype was recorded many times. CDR3 region: CASSPTSKAGGSYNEQFF. The CDR3 DNA reads TGCGCCAGCAGTCCGACATCGAAAGCGGGGGGATCCTACAATGAGCAGTTCTTC. The chain has TRBV5-1 and TRBJ2-1, with 9 bases that match TRBD2. This CDR3 has 18 amino acids. Losses at the gene ends were 5 bases for V and 1 base for J; bases not matched to a gene: 13. Germline V gives CDR1 SGHRS, CDR2 YFSETQ.

This clonotype was recorded many times. The chain combines TRBV7-6 with TRBJ2-7; no reliable D call. CDR1 and CDR2 from the germline V gene are SGHVS and FNYEAQ. The germline V and J ends were trimmed by 6 bases and 2 bases, with 14 bases remaining between them. This CDR3 region has 14 residues. The chain's CDR3 is CASRPDPATYEQYF. CDR3 sequence (DNA): TGTGCCAGCAGACCCGACCCAGCCACCTACGAGCAGTACTTC.

This clonotype was found many times. The CDR3 DNA reads TGCAGTGCTACCGGAGCTTGGAATGAGCAGTTCTTC. As protein: CSATGAWNEQFF. The chain couples TRBV20-1 to TRBJ2-1; no firm D call. This CDR3 has 12 amino acids. Trimming removed 4 bases at V and 7 bases at J, with 11 bases between. Germline V gene data show CDR1 as DFQATT and CDR2 as SNEGSKA (reference sequence).

This clonotype was recorded at least ten times. J is TRBJ1-2 and V is TRBV5-5, with TRBD1 as a possible D gene (5 bases). The CDR3 has 14 residues. The germline CDR1 and CDR2 sequences are SGHKS and YYEKEE (reference sequence). V lost 0 bases and J lost 6, with 12 bases in between. As DNA, the CDR3 is TGTGCCAGCAGCTTGGTACAGGTGGTGGATGGCTACACCTTC. Translation gives CASSLVQVVDGYTF.